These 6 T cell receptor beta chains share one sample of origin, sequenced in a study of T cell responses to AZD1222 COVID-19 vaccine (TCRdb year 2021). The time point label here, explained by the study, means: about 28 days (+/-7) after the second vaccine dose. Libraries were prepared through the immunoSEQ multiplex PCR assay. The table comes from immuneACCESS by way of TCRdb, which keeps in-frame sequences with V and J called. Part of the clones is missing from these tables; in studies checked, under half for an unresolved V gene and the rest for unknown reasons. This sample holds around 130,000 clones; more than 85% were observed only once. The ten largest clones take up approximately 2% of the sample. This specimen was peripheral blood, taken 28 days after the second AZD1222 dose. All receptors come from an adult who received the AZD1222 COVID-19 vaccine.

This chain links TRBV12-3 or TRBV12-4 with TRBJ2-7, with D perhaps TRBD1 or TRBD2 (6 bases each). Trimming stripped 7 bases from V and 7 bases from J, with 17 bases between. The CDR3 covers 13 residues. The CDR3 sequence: CASKRGEKVEQYF. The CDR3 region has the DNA TGTGCCAGCAAGAGGGGGGAAAAGGTAGAGCAGTACTTC.

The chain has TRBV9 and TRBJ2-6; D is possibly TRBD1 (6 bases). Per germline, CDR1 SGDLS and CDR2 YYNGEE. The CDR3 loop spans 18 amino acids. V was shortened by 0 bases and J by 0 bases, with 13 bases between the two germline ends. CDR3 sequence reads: CASSVVPGANSGANVLTF. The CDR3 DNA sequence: TGTGCCAGCAGCGTAGTCCCAGGGGCTAACTCTGGGGCCAACGTCCTGACTTTC.

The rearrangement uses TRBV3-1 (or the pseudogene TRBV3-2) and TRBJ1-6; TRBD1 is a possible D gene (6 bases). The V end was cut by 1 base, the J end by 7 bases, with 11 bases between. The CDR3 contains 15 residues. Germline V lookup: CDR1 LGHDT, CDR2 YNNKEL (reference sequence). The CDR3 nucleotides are TGTGCCAGCAGCCAAGGGGGGGCGAGGAATTCACCCCTCCACTTT. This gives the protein CASSQGGARNSPLHF.

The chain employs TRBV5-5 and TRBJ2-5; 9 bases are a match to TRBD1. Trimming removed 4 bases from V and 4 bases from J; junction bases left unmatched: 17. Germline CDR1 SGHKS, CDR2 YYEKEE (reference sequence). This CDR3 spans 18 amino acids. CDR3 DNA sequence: TGTGCCAGCAGCCGTACACTTAGACAGGGGGTCGGTGGAGAGACCCAGTACTTC. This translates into CASSRTLRQGVGGETQYF.

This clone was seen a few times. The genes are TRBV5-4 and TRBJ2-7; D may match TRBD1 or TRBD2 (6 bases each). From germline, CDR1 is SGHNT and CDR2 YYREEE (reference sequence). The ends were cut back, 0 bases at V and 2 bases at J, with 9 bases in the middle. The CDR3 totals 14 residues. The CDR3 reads CASSLDGGPYEQYF. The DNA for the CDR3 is TGTGCCAGCAGCTTGGACGGGGGCCCCTACGAGCAGTACTTC.

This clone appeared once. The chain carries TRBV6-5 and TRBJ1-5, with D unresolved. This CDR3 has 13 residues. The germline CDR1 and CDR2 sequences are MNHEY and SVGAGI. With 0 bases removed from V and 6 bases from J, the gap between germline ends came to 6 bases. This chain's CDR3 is CASSYSGSQPQHF. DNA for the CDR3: TGTGCCAGCAGTTACTCTGGGAGTCAGCCCCAGCATTTT.